Each of the 20 T cell receptor beta chains below was sequenced from the same sample in a study of PD-1 blockade in classical Hodgkin lymphoma. The repertoire was sequenced with immunoSEQ multiplex PCR; TCRdb's copy has only in-frame clones and lacks some. The sample holds roughly 8,000 clones; around 85% are singletons and the top ten take 34%. Time point in this sample: cycle 4 day 1 (C4D1), after more than 5 weeks of nivolumab. Relapse after autologous stem cell transplantation occurred in every patient, and brentuximab vedotin exposure varied. This sample comprised peripheral blood mononuclear cells (PBMCs), obtained before the fourth cycle of nivolumab. The receptors were gathered from a human donor with classical Hodgkin lymphoma.

This clone occurred once. The chain recombines TRBV4-3 with TRBJ2-7, with a weak D call TRBD2 (6 bases). V was pared by 3 bases and J by 1 base, with 10 bases between. There are 14 residues in the CDR3. Germline V gene data show CDR1 as LGHNA and CDR2 as YSLEER. The CDR3 sequence: CASSQGLGSYEQYF. CDR3 DNA: TGCGCCAGCAGCCAGGGACTCGGATCCTACGAGCAGTACTTC.

The V gene is TRBV6-6, the J gene TRBJ2-1; D not certain. The CDR3 contains 15 residues. Trimming removed 1 base from V and 0 bases from J, with 7 bases in between. Germline V lookup: CDR1 MNHNY, CDR2 SVGAGI (reference sequence). The CDR3 nucleotides read TGTGCCAGCAGTTACTATGCTAGCTCCTACAATGAGCAGTTCTTC. Its protein product is CASSYYASSYNEQFF.

The chain recombines TRBV4-3 with TRBJ2-5; unclear D gene. There are 14 residues in the CDR3. Germline values: CDR1 LGHNA, CDR2 YSLEER. The V gene lost 0 bases and the J gene lost 5 bases, with 10 bases spanning the gap. The CDR3 nucleotides are TGCGCCAGCAGCCAAGATCGCATGTGGGAGACCCAGTACTTC. Translation gives CASSQDRMWETQYF.

The chain recombines TRBV11-2 with TRBJ2-6; TRBD1 matches 8 bases. CDR1 is SGHAT, CDR2 FQNNGV, per germline. The CDR3 contains 15 residues. The J segment lost 4 bases and the V segment lost 5 bases, leaving 4 bases of the junction unmatched. CDR3 nucleotides: TGTGCCAGCAGCATGGACAGGGCAGGGGCCAACGTCCTGACTTTC. The encoded protein is CASSMDRAGANVLTF.

The gene calls are TRBV10-1 and TRBJ2-5; D is undetermined. Trimming took 5 bases from V and 5 from J, leaving 9 bases between them. Germline V CDR1 and CDR2: WNHNN, SYGVQD (reference sequence). This CDR3 has 12 amino acids. CDR3 DNA: TGCGCCAGCAGTATGGAGTTGGAGACCCAGTACTTC. Its protein product is CASSMELETQYF.

The V gene is TRBV5-1, the J gene TRBJ2-5; 9 bases align to TRBD1. The last part of the DNA fits TRBJ2-7 better; the J call may be wrong. Germline V gene lookup returns CDR1 SGHRS and CDR2 YFSETQ. This CDR3 has 16 amino acids. The CDR3 is CASSFFTLGQGYEQYF. Here the CDR3 DNA reads TGCGCCAGCAGCTTCTTCACTCTGGGACAGGGCTACGAGCAGTACTTC.

V is TRBV11-2 and J is TRBJ2-7; D gene unclear. From germline, CDR1 is SGHAT and CDR2 FQNNGV. V lost 5 bases to trimming and J lost 2 bases, with 13 bases between them. The CDR3 runs 14 residues. CDR3 coding DNA: TGTGCCAGCAGCCCAAAAGCTCGCACCTACGAGCAGTACTTC. Amino acids: CASSPKARTYEQYF.

V is TRBV19 and J is TRBJ2-7; 14 positions agree with TRBD2. The CDR3 is made up of 15 amino acids. V lost 6 bases, J lost 4 bases, and 5 bases stayed unmatched. Looked up from germline, CDR1 is LNHDA and CDR2 is SQIVND (reference sequence). CDR3 DNA: TGTGCCAGTAGAACCAGGACTAGCGGGAGGTACGAGCAGTACTTC. It codes for CASRTRTSGRYEQYF.

The chain uses TRBV2 and TRBJ1-1, with D perhaps TRBD1 (6 bases). Trimming cost V 7 bases and J 2 bases, with 11 bases left between them. Germline V gives CDR1 SNHLY, CDR2 FYNNEI. CDR3 size: 13 residues. In DNA form, the CDR3 reads TGTGCCAGCACCGGACAGCCAAACACTGAAGCTTTCTTT. Translating gives CASTGQPNTEAFF.

The chain combines TRBV19 with TRBJ1-4; D is unresolved. This CDR3 comprises 15 residues. CDR1 is LNHDA, CDR2 SQIVND, per germline (reference sequence). Trimming left V 7 bases short and J 0 bases short, with 12 bases between. CDR3 protein: CASMGIATTNEKLFF. The CDR3 region has the DNA TGTGCCAGTATGGGGATAGCTACAACTAATGAAAAACTGTTTTTT.

The gene calls are TRBV5-1 and TRBJ1-4; D gene ambiguous. V was cut by 0 bases and J by 2 bases, with 2 bases left in between. The CDR3 is 13 amino acids. Germline V gives CDR1 SGHRS, CDR2 YFSETQ. CDR3 sequence reads: CASSLGTNEKLFF. DNA for the CDR3: TGCGCCAGCAGCTTGGGCACTAATGAAAAACTGTTTTTT.

The gene calls are TRBV6-5 and TRBJ2-7; D may match TRBD1 or TRBD2 (5 bases each). The germline CDR1 and CDR2 sequences are MNHEY and SVGAGI. V lost 3 bases and J 2 bases, leaving 17 bases between the germline ends. The CDR3 length is 16 residues. CDR3: CASSYFPWGSTYEQYF. CDR3 coding DNA: TGTGCCAGCAGTTATTTTCCCTGGGGGTCTACCTACGAGCAGTACTTC.

This CDR3 is CSVPQGLGTQYF. The CDR3 nucleotides are TGCAGCGTTCCACAGGGGTTGGGGACCCAGTACTTC. The chain carries TRBV29-1 and TRBJ2-5; 7 bases line up with TRBD1. The germline gives CDR1 SQVTM, CDR2 ANQGSEA. There are 12 residues in the CDR3. Trimming at V came to 5 bases and at J to 7 bases, leaving 7 bases not matched to a gene.

The chain couples TRBV21-1 to TRBJ2-7; the table's D gene call, TRBD1, was not cross checked with the DNA. TRBV21-1 is tagged as a pseudogene. This CDR3 region has 13 residues. CDR3 region: CASIGGSGYEQYF. CDR3 coding DNA: TGTGCCAGCATAGGGGGCTCCGGCTACGAGCAGTACTTC.

Concerning this clone: Other DNA sequences in the sample encode the same CDR3. The chain couples TRBV19 to TRBJ2-4; TRBD1 might be the D (5 bases). Germline V lookup: CDR1 LNHDA, CDR2 SQIVND (reference sequence). The germline V and J ends were trimmed by 2 bases and 1 base, with 6 bases remaining between them. The CDR3 has 14 amino acids. The CDR3 loop reads CASSIRGAKNIQYF. The CDR3 bases are TGTGCCAGTAGTATAAGGGGCGCCAAAAACATTCAGTACTTC.

The chain links TRBV5-1 to TRBJ2-1; possible D gene TRBD1, 6 bases. Trimming shortened V by 2 bases and J by 4 bases, and 7 bases separated the two germline ends. The CDR3 loop spans 13 amino acids. Per germline, CDR1 SGHRS and CDR2 YFSETQ. The CDR3 DNA reads as TGCGCCAGCAGCTTAGGGGGTTACAATGAGCAGTTCTTC. Translated, it gives CASSLGGYNEQFF.

The V gene is TRBV2, the J gene TRBJ1-1; tentatively, D is TRBD1 (6 bases). V lost 6 bases and J 4 bases, leaving 18 bases between the germline ends. The CDR3 is 15 residues long. Germline V lookup: CDR1 SNHLY, CDR2 FYNNEI. The CDR3 loop is CASRVTGRGGTEAFF. DNA for the CDR3: TGTGCCAGCAGAGTCACAGGGAGGGGGGGCACTGAAGCTTTCTTT.

The V call is TRBV28, the J call TRBJ1-3; D unclear. Germline lookup yields CDR1 MDHEN and CDR2 SYDVKM. Trimming took 2 bases from V and 1 from J, leaving 15 bases between them. CDR3 length equals 17 residues. The chain's CDR3 is CASSLRKKGLSGNTIYF. The CDR3 DNA reads TGTGCCAGCAGTTTACGAAAGAAGGGTTTATCTGGAAACACCATATATTTT.

The CDR3 spells CASSLGREYTEAFF. CDR3 DNA sequence: TGCGCCAGCAGCTTGGGCAGGGAGTACACTGAAGCTTTCTTT. The V gene is TRBV5-1, the J gene TRBJ1-1; a possible D gene is TRBD1 (5 bases). Per the germline V gene, CDR1 is SGHRS and CDR2 is YFSETQ. V lost 0 bases and J 3 bases, leaving 9 bases between the germline ends. The CDR3 sequence is 14 residues long.

The chain carries TRBV4-1 and TRBJ1-1; D not resolved. The CDR3 totals 14 residues. V shed 1 base and J shed 3 bases, with 9 bases lying between them. Germline CDR1 and CDR2: MGHRA and YSYEKL. Here the CDR3 DNA reads TGCGCCAGCAGCCAAGGTCGGACGGACACTGAAGCTTTCTTT. Encoded protein: CASSQGRTDTEAFF.